This note documents a single T cell receptor (beta chain) sequence. Its antigen is not known. Generated by immunoSEQ multiplex PCR, the TCRdb table keeps only in-frame clones and is missing some. The data hold hundreds of thousands of clones, with approximately 79% observed a single time. This sample is drawn from a study of shared clonotypes between healthy human individuals. The CDR3 length is 15 residues. The V and J ends lost 0 bases and 0 bases respectively, with 6 bases between them. Looked up from germline, CDR1 is SEHNR and CDR2 is FQNEAQ (reference sequence). General observations from the study: Blood was the only sampled material, and tissue repertoires likely differ. Deeper or shallower sequencing was expected to change how clonotypes are shared among donors. Represented genetic and exposure-history diversity was restricted by having few donors.

None of the donors, who were healthy HIV-negative adults, had recently had acute infections or vaccinations. Sequenced: memory CD4+ T cells sorted from blood. Subset of the sample: CD45RA-negative fraction. This chain connects TRBV7-9 to TRBJ1-3; no reliable D call. The receptor was derived from a woman aged 25 to 39 in good health. CDR3 residues: CASSLAGYSGNTIYF. Here the CDR3 DNA reads TGTGCCAGCAGCTTAGCAGGATACTCTGGAAACACCATATATTTT. Full variable domain (outside the CDR3, taken from reference TRBV7-9 and TRBJ1-3): DTGVSQNPRHKITKRGQNVTFRCDPISEHNRLYWYRQTLGQGPEFLTYFQNEAQLEKSRLLSDRFSAERPKGSFSTLEIQRTEQGDSAMYLCASSLAGYSGNTIYFGEGSWLTVV.